Below, one T cell receptor beta chain is given with its context. CDR3 length: 14 amino acids. Germline V gives CDR1 MNHNY, CDR2 SVGAGI (reference sequence). Trimming cost V 6 bases and J 4 bases, with 16 bases left between them. TCRdb recomputed calls from the reads with MiXCR, one row per CDR3 protein. The repertoire holds a few hundred thousand distinct CDR3 sequences, with 8% to 10% as singletons. These data originate in a study of T cell repertoires in cytomegalovirus infection. Across the study: Indications of both CMV infection and matching HLA type were provided by public TCR beta signatures.

The rearrangement uses TRBV6-6 and TRBJ2-7; tentatively, D is TRBD1 (6 bases). This TCR derives from a human donor in good health (CMV status not recorded). Some clones in this sample may be carry-over from other donors' samples. The sequenced sample consisted of PBMCs. In DNA form, the CDR3 reads TGTGCCAGCAGCCAATTACAGGGCGGGTACGAGCAGTACTTC. It codes for CASSQLQGGYEQYF.